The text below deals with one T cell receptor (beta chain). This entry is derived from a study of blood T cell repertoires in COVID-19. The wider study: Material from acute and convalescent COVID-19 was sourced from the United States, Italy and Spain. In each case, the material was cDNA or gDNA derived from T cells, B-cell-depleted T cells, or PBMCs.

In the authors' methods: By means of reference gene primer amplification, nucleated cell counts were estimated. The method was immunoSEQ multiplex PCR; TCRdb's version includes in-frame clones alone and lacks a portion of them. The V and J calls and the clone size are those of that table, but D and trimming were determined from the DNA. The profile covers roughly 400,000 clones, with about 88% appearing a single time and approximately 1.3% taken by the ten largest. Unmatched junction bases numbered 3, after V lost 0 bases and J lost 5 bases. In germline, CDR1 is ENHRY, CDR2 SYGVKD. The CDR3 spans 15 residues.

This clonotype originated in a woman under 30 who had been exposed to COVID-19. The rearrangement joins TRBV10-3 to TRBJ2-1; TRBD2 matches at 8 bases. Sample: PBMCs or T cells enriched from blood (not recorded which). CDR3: CAISESAGGNNEQFF. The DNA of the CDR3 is TGTGCCATCAGTGAGTCGGCGGGAGGCAACAATGAGCAGTTCTTC.